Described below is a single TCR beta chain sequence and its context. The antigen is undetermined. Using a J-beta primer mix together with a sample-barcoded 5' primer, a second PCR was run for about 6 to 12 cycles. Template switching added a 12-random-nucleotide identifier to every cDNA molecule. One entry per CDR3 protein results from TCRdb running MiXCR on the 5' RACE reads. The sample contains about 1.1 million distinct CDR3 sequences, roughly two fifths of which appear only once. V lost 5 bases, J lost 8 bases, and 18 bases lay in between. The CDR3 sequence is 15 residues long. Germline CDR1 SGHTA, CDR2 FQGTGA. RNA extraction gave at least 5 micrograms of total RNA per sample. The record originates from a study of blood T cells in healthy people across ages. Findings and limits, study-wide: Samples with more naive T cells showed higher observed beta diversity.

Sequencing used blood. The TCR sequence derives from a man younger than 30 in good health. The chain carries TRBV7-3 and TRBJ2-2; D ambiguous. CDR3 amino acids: CASSPTPFRIGELFF. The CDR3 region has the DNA TGTGCCAGCAGCCCAACGCCCTTCCGTATAGGGGAGCTGTTTTTT.